A single TCR beta chain is shown here with its context. Its specificity is not known. This record belongs to a study of CD8 T cells in ankylosing spondylitis. Study-wide findings and caveats: Past studies reported some motif variants in reactive arthritis synovial fluid and blood. Among TCR beta sequences, a motif of several highly homologous variants appeared characteristic of ankylosing spondylitis blood. Relatively rare in peripheral blood, disease-linked clones were also CD8+.

As the method for making TCR beta libraries, quantitative 5'-RACE with molecular barcodes was used. MiXCR was run by TCRdb on the 5' RACE reads, yielding one entry per CDR3 protein. The sample holds 250,000 to 400,000 distinct CDR3 sequences, 11% seen once. The sequenced sample consisted of blood, either unsorted or a sorted T cell fraction (not recorded which). This receptor was identified in a female donor with ankylosing spondylitis or in good health (not recorded which).

DNA for the CDR3: TGTGCCAGCAGCTCTTGGACAGGCGGTGGCACTGAAGCTTTCTTT. It encodes CASSSWTGGGTEAFF. The V call is TRBV6-1, the J call TRBJ1-1; the match to TRBD1 covers 7 bases. Trimming took 6 bases from V and 4 from J; bases not matched to a gene: 11. CDR3 size: 15 residues. Per the germline V gene, CDR1 is MNHNS and CDR2 is SASEGT.